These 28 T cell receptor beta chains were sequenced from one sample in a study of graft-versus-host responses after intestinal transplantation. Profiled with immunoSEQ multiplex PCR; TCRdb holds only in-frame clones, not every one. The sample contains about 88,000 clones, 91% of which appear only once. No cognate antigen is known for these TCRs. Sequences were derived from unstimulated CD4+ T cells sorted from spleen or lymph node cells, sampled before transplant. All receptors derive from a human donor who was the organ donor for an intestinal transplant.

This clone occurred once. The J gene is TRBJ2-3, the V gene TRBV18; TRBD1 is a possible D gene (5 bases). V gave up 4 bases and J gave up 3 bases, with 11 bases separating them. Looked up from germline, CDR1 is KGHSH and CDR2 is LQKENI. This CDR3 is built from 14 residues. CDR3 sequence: CASSHRRGTDTQYF. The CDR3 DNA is TGTGCCAGCTCACATCGTAGGGGAACAGATACGCAGTATTTT.

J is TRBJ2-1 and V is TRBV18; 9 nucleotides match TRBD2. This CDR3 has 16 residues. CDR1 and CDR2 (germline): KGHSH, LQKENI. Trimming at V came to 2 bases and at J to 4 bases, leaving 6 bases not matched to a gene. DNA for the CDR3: TGTGCCAGCTCACCAGGGGCGGGAGGGCCATACAATGAGCAGTTCTTC. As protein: CASSPGAGGPYNEQFF.

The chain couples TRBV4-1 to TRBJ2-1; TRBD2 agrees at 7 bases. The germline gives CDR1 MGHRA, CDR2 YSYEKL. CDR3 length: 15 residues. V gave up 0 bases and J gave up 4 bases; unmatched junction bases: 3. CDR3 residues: CASSQEAAGYNEQFF. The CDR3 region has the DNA TGCGCCAGCAGCCAAGAAGCAGCGGGGTACAATGAGCAGTTCTTC.

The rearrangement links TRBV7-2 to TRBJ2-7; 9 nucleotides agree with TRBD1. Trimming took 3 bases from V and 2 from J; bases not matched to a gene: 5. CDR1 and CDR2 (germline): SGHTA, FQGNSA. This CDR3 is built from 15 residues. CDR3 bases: TGTGCCAGCAGCTTGGGACAGGGACGAACCTACGAGCAGTACTTC. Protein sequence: CASSLGQGRTYEQYF.

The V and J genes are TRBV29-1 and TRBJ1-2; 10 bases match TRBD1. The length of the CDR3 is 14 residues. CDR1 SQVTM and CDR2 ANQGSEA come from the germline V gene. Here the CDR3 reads CRSLEGGQGYGYTF. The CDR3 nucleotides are TGCAGGTCGCTGGAGGGGGGACAGGGGTATGGCTACACCTTC.

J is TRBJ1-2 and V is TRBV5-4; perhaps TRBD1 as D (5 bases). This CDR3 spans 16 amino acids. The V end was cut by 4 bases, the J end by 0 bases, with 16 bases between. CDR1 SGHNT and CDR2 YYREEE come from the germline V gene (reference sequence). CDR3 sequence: CASSTHGGSTNYGYTF. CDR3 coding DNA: TGTGCCAGCAGCACGCACGGGGGGTCGACTAACTATGGCTACACCTTC.

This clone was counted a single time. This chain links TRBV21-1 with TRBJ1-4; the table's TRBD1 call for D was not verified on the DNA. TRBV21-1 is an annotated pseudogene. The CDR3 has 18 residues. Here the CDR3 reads CASSRDRGRPSTNEKLFF. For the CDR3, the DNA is TGTGCCAGCAGCCGGGACAGGGGGCGTCCCTCAACTAATGAAAAACTGTTTTTT.

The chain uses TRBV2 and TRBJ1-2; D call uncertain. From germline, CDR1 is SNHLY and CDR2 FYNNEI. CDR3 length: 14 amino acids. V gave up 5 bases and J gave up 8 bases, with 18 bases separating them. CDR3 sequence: CASSRTQADQGYTF. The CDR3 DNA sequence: TGTGCCAGCAGTCGAACCCAGGCAGATCAGGGCTACACCTTC.

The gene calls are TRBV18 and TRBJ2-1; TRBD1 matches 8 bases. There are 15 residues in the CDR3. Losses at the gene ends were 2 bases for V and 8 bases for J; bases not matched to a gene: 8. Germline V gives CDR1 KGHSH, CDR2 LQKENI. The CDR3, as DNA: TGTGCCAGCTCACCAAGGACAGGGATTTATGATGAGCAGTTCTTC. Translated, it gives CASSPRTGIYDEQFF.

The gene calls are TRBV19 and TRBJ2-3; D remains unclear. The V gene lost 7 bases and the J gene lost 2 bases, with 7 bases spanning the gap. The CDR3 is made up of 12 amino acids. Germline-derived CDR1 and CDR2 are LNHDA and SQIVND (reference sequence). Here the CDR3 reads CASKTPTDTQYF. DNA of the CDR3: TGTGCCAGTAAAACACCCACAGATACGCAGTATTTT.

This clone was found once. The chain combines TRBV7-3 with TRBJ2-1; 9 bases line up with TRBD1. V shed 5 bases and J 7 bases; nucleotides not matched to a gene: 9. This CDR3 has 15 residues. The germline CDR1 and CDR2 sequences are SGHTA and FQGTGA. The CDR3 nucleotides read TGTGCCAGCAGCCCCGGGGGACAGGGAAAAAATGAGCAGTTCTTC. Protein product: CASSPGGQGKNEQFF.

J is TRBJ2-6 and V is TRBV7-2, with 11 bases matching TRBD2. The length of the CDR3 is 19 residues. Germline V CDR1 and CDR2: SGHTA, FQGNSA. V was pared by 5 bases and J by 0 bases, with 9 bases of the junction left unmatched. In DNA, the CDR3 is TGTGCCAGCAGCCCCAGGGGACTAGCGGAACACTCTGGGGCCAACGTCCTGACTTTC. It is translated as CASSPRGLAEHSGANVLTF. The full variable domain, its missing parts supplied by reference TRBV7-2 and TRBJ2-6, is GAGVSQSPSNKVTEKGKDVELRCDPISGHTALYWYRQSLGQGLEFLIYFQGNSAPDKSGLPSDRFSAERTGGSVSTLTIQRTQQEDSAVYLCASSPRGLAEHSGANVLTFGAGSRLTVL.

CDR3 protein: CASSRGTSQEQFF. CDR3 bases: TGTGCCAGCAGCCGTGGGACTAGCCAGGAGCAGTTCTTC. This chain joins TRBV7-9 and TRBJ2-1; 9 bases align to TRBD2. The CDR3 consists of 13 residues. The V gene's germline CDR1 is SEHNR and CDR2 FQNEAQ (reference sequence). J lost 10 bases, V lost 5 bases, and 6 bases had no gene match.

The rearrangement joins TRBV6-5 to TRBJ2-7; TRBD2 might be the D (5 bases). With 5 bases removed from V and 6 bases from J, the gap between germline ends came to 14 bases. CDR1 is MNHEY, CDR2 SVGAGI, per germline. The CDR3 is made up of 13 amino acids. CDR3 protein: CASSEWRRSEQYF. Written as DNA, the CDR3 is TGTGCCAGCAGTGAATGGAGGCGCTCCGAGCAGTACTTC.

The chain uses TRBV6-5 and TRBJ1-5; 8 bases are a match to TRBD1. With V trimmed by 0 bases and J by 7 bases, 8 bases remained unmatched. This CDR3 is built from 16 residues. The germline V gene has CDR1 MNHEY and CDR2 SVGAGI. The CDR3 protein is CASSYSGTGLEQPQHF. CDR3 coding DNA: TGTGCCAGCAGTTACTCAGGGACAGGATTGGAGCAGCCCCAGCATTTT.

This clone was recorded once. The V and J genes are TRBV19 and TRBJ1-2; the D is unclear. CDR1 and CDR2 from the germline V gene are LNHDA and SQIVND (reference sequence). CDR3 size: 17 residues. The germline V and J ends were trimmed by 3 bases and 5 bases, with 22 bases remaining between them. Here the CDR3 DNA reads TGTGCCAGTAGTATTATACTTAGACAAACCCTCCTTTATGGCTACACCTTC. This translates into CASSIILRQTLLYGYTF. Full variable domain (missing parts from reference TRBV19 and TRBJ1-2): DGGITQSPKYLFRKEGQNVTLSCEQNLNHDAMYWYRQDPGQGLRLIYYSQIVNDFQKGDIAEGYSVSREKKESFPLTVTSAQKNPTAFYLCASSIILRQTLLYGYTFGSGTRLTVV.

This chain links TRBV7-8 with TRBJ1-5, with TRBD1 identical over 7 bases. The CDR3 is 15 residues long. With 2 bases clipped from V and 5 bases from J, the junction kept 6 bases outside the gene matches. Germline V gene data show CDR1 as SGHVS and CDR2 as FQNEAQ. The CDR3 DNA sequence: TGTGCCAGCAGCTTAACTCAGGGGGTGGATCAGCCCCAGCATTTT. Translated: CASSLTQGVDQPQHF.

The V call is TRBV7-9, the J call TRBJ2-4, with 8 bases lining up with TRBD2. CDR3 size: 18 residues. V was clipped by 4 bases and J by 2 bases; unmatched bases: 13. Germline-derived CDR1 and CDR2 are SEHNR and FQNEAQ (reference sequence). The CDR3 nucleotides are TGTGCCAGCAGCTCGATCCGAGGGCGGGGGGCGCCCAAAAACATTCAGTACTTC. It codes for CASSSIRGRGAPKNIQYF.

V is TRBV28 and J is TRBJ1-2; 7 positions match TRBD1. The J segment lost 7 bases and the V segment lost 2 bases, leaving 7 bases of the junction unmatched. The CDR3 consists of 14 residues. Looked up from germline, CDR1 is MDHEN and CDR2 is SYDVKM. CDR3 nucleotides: TGTGCCAGCAGTTTAGGTGACAGGGCCAGTGGCTACACCTTC. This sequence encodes CASSLGDRASGYTF.

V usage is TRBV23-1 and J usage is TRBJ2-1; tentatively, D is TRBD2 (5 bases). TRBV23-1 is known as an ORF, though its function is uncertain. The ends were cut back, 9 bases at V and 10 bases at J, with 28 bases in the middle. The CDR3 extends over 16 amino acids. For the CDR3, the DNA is TGCGCCAGTCGTATTGGGAGTCTAGCCTTCCGTCGGGAGCAGTTCTTC. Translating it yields CASRIGSLAFRREQFF.

CDR3 bases: TGTGCCAGTAGTTTAAGGCAGGCCGGAAGCACAGATACGCAGTATTTT. It translates to CASSLRQAGSTDTQYF. The gene calls are TRBV19 and TRBJ2-3; D unresolved. CDR1 is LNHDA and CDR2 is SQIVND in the germline V gene (reference sequence). The CDR3 extends over 16 amino acids. Trimming removed 5 bases at V and 0 bases at J, with 15 bases between. Supplemented by reference TRBV19 and TRBJ2-3, the full variable domain reads DGGITQSPKYLFRKEGQNVTLSCEQNLNHDAMYWYRQDPGQGLRLIYYSQIVNDFQKGDIAEGYSVSREKKESFPLTVTSAQKNPTAFYLCASSLRQAGSTDTQYFGPGTRLTVL.

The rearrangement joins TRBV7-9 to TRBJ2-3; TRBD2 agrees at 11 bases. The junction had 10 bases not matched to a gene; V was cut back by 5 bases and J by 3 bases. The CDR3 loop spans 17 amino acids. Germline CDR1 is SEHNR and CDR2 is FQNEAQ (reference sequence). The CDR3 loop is CASSPGSASGGTDTQYF. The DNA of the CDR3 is TGTGCCAGCAGCCCAGGGTCTGCTAGCGGGGGGACAGATACGCAGTATTTT. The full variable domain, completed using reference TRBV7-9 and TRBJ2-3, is DTGVSQNPRHKITKRGQNVTFRCDPISEHNRLYWYRQTLGQGPEFLTYFQNEAQLEKSRLLSDRFSAERPKGSFSTLEIQRTEQGDSAMYLCASSPGSASGGTDTQYFGPGTRLTVL.

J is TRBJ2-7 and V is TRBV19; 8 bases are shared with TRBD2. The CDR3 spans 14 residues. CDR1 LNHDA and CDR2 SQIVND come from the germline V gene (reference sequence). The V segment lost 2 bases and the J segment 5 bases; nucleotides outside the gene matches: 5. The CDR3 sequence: CASSIRTSLNEQYF. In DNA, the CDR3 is TGTGCCAGTAGTATAAGGACTAGCCTCAACGAGCAGTACTTC.

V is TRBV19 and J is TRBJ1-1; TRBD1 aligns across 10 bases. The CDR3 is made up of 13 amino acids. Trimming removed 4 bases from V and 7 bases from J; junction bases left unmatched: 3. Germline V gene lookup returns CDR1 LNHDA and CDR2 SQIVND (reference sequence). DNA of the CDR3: TGTGCCAGTAGTACCAGGGACAGGGGTGAAGCTTTCTTT. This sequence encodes CASSTRDRGEAFF.

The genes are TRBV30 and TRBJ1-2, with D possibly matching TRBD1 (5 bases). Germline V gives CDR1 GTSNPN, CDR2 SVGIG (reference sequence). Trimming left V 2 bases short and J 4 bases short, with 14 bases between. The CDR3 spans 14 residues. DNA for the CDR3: TGTGCCTGGAGTATGGTTGGGGCAGGCTATGGCTACACCTTC. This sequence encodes CAWSMVGAGYGYTF.

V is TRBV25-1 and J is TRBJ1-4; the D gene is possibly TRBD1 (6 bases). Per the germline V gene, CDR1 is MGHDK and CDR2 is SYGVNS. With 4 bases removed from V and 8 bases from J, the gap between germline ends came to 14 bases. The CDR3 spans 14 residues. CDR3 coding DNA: TGTGCCAGCAGTGTGGGCAGGGGTAGCGAAAAACTGTTTTTT. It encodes CASSVGRGSEKLFF.

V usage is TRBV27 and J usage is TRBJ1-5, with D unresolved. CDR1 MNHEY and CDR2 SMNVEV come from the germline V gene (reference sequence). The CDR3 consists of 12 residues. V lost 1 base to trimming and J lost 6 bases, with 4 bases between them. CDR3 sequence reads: CASSLYGQPQHF. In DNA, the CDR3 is TGTGCCAGCAGTTTATACGGTCAGCCCCAGCATTTT.

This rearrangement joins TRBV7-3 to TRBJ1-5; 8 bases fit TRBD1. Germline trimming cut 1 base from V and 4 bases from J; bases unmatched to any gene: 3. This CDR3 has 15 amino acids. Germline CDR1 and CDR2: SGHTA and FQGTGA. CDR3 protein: CASSLKRTGNQPQHF. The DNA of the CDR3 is TGTGCCAGCAGCTTAAAGCGGACAGGGAATCAGCCCCAGCATTTT.